One and the same sample provided the 27 T cell receptor beta chains below, sequenced in a study of T cells in Graves' hyperthyroidism and ophthalmopathy. From RNA transcripts, TCR beta CDR3 regions were amplified. TCR CDR3 underwent first-round RT-PCR with the HTBI primer set. TCRdb recomputed calls from the multiplex PCR reads with MiXCR, one row per CDR3 protein. Found here are approximately 620,000 distinct CDR3 sequences, more than 15% of them singletons; the top ten hold 2.5% to 4%. Sample: blood. Source of these receptors: a woman aged 40-49 years with Graves' ophthalmopathy.

This clonotype was seen a handful of times. The CDR3 DNA reads as TGTGCCAGCAACCTAGCGGGAGGCAATTTGAACACCGGGGAGCTGTTTTTT. This sequence encodes CASNLAGGNLNTGELFF. The chain uses TRBV2 and TRBJ2-2; TRBD2 aligns across 11 bases. Germline assignment: CDR1 SNHLY and CDR2 FYNNEI. J gave up 1 base and V 7 bases, and 8 bases lay outside the gene matches. This CDR3 has 17 amino acids.

In this sample, this clonotype turned up a few times. This chain joins TRBV5-1 and TRBJ1-6; weak D call: TRBD1 (5 bases). V was clipped by 0 bases and J by 4 bases, with 11 bases between them. This CDR3 is 16 amino acids long. Germline V gene data show CDR1 as SGHRS and CDR2 as YFSETQ. The CDR3 coding sequence is TGCGCCAGCAGCTTGGAAGGGGTCGATTATAATTCACCCCTCCACTTT. It encodes CASSLEGVDYNSPLHF.

In regard to this clonotype: This may stem from a read error, because a much larger clone lies one nucleotide away. This chain connects TRBV20-1 to TRBJ1-1; D not certain. Between the trimmed V and J ends, which lost 3 bases and 9 bases, there was a span of 11 bases. The CDR3 has 11 residues. Looked up from germline, CDR1 is DFQATT and CDR2 is SNEGSKA (reference sequence). CDR3 residues: CSARWDSKAFF. In DNA, the CDR3 is TGCAGTGCTAGGTGGGATTCTAAAGCTTTCTTT.

This clonotype was counted at least ten times. The rearrangement joins TRBV28 to TRBJ1-5; D is undetermined. V lost 8 bases and J lost 3, with 11 bases in between. Germline CDR1 reads MDHEN; CDR2 reads SYDVKM. The CDR3 consists of 13 residues. The CDR3 loop reads CASVAQYNQPQHF. The CDR3 DNA reads as TGTGCCAGCGTTGCGCAGTACAATCAGCCCCAGCATTTT.

This clonotype has at least ten counts. The chain combines TRBV12-3 or TRBV12-4 with TRBJ2-2, with unresolved D. V was clipped by 5 bases and J by 4 bases, with 5 bases between them. The CDR3 is 12 residues long. CDR3: CASSRFTGELFF. In DNA form, the CDR3 reads TGTGCCAGCAGTAGGTTCACCGGGGAGCTGTTTTTT.

This clonotype showed up many times. The rearrangement links TRBV20-1 to TRBJ2-3; 10 bases are a match to TRBD2. The trim removed 6 bases at V and 2 bases at J, leaving 8 bases unmatched. Germline V gives CDR1 DFQATT, CDR2 SNEGSKA (reference sequence). The length of the CDR3 is 15 residues. CDR3 sequence: CSATLAGDLTDTQYF. The DNA for the CDR3 is TGCAGTGCCACCCTAGCGGGAGACCTCACAGATACGCAGTATTTT.

This clonotype has a handful of counts. The V gene is TRBV19, the J gene TRBJ1-4; D not certain. The length of the CDR3 is 14 residues. The V end was cut by 5 bases, the J end by 4 bases, with 11 bases between. Germline lookup yields CDR1 LNHDA and CDR2 SQIVND (reference sequence). DNA for the CDR3: TGTGCCAGTAGTCTCTGGACGGGTAATGAAAAACTGTTTTTT. Translation gives CASSLWTGNEKLFF.

This clonotype has a count of ten or more. The genes are TRBV11-2 and TRBJ2-3; TRBD2 matches at 9 bases. Germline CDR1 is SGHAT and CDR2 is FQNNGV. The CDR3 loop spans 17 amino acids. The J segment lost 6 bases and the V segment lost 4 bases, leaving 14 bases of the junction unmatched. The CDR3 DNA reads TGTGCCAGCAGCTCCGCCCTCGGAGCGGGGGGCGTGGATACGCAGTATTTT. It translates to CASSSALGAGGVDTQYF.

This clonotype was detected many times. The V and J genes are TRBV2 and TRBJ2-2, with TRBD1 as a possible D gene (5 bases). There are 14 residues in the CDR3. Trimming took 2 bases from V and 7 from J, leaving 11 bases between them. The germline gives CDR1 SNHLY, CDR2 FYNNEI. The CDR3 here is CASSESQGFGELFF. For the CDR3, the DNA is TGTGCCAGCAGTGAATCCCAGGGCTTCGGGGAGCTGTTTTTT.

This clonotype was seen more than once but under ten times. Compared with germline, one end of the junction differs, possibly owing to a read error. The chain is built from TRBV27 and TRBJ2-7; 12 bases are a match to TRBD2. CDR1 is MNHEY, CDR2 SMNVEV, per germline (reference sequence). This CDR3 contains 15 residues. CDR3 sequence reads: CACSPRLAGDREQYF. CDR3 in DNA: TGTGCCTGCAGTCCGAGACTAGCGGGAGATAGGGAGCAGTACTTC.

The chain carries TRBV3-1 and TRBJ2-5; TRBD2 matches at 9 bases. This CDR3 has 14 residues. The J segment lost 5 bases and the V segment lost 4 bases, leaving 5 bases of the junction unmatched. Germline assignment: CDR1 LGHDT and CDR2 YNNKEL (reference sequence). The CDR3 nucleotides read TGTGCCAGCAGCCCAAGGACTAGCGAGGAGACCCAGTACTTC. This sequence encodes CASSPRTSEETQYF.

The genes are TRBV5-1 and TRBJ1-2; D gene ambiguous. The V end lost 0 bases, the J end lost 8 bases, and 11 bases lay between the germline ends. The length of the CDR3 is 13 residues. The germline V gene has CDR1 SGHRS and CDR2 YFSETQ. The CDR3 loop is CASSLEGSKGYTF. CDR3 DNA sequence: TGCGCCAGCAGCTTGGAAGGGTCCAAGGGCTACACCTTC.

There are many counts of this clonotype. The chain recombines TRBV20-1 with TRBJ2-1; 8 bases are shared with TRBD2. This CDR3 region has 17 residues. V was clipped by 4 bases and J by 0 bases; unmatched bases: 11. Germline assignment: CDR1 DFQATT and CDR2 SNEGSKA (reference sequence). The CDR3 here is CSATHPERGYSYNEQFF. CDR3 sequence (DNA): TGCAGTGCTACCCATCCCGAGCGGGGGTACTCCTACAATGAGCAGTTCTTC.

This clonotype has ten or more counts. The rearrangement uses TRBV20-1 and TRBJ1-1; D might be TRBD1 (5 bases). The CDR3 length is 13 residues. Germline V lookup: CDR1 DFQATT, CDR2 SNEGSKA (reference sequence). DNA of the CDR3: TGCAGCAGATCTGGGGGAATGAACACTGAAGCTTTCTTT. Residues: CSRSGGMNTEAFF.

The chain carries TRBV6-4 and TRBJ1-5; possibly TRBD1 for D (6 bases). Trimming took 6 bases from V and 1 from J, leaving 10 bases between them. This CDR3 has 14 amino acids. Germline CDR1 and CDR2: MRHNA and SNTAGT. In DNA form, the CDR3 reads TGTGCCAGCAGGTCTACAGGGAGCAATCAGCCCCAGCATTTT. This codes for CASRSTGSNQPQHF.

This clonotype was observed many times. The chain recombines TRBV28 with TRBJ1-2; D not certain. In germline, CDR1 is MDHEN, CDR2 SYDVKM. The V end lost 2 bases, the J end lost 6 bases, and 7 bases lay between the germline ends. The CDR3 covers 12 residues. The CDR3 DNA sequence: TGTGCCAGCAGTTTAACTCAGAATGGCTACACCTTC. Its protein is CASSLTQNGYTF.

This clonotype was found many times. This chain connects TRBV20-1 to TRBJ1-1, with no clear D. Germline CDR1 and CDR2: DFQATT and SNEGSKA (reference sequence). With 5 bases removed from V and 1 base from J, the gap between germline ends came to 17 bases. This CDR3 has 15 residues. CDR3 region: CSAERQRLRNTEAFF. The CDR3 DNA follows: TGCAGTGCTGAGAGGCAGAGACTAAGGAACACTGAAGCTTTCTTT.

The chain employs TRBV6-1 and TRBJ1-2; unclear D gene. The V gene's germline CDR1 is MNHNS and CDR2 SASEGT. The CDR3 is made up of 15 amino acids. The V and J ends lost 2 bases and 5 bases respectively, with 15 bases between them. The CDR3 is CASSERRYLLYGYTF. CDR3 nucleotide sequence: TGTGCCAGCAGTGAACGCAGATACTTGTTATATGGCTACACCTTC.

V usage is TRBV19 and J usage is TRBJ1-2; unclear D gene. CDR3 length: 13 residues. V lost 5 bases and J 5 bases, leaving 12 bases between the germline ends. Germline CDR1 reads LNHDA; CDR2 reads SQIVND (reference sequence). CDR3 bases: TGTGCCAGTAGTTGGCAGCGAGAATATGGCTACACCTTC. Its translation is CASSWQREYGYTF.

This clonotype was seen repeatedly, ten times or more. J is TRBJ1-1 and V is TRBV6-1, with D perhaps TRBD1 (6 bases). There are 15 residues in the CDR3. Trimming pared 7 bases from V and 3 bases from J, leaving 18 bases between. Germline assignment: CDR1 MNHNS and CDR2 SASEGT. The CDR3 protein is CASTLTGRGYTEAFF. In DNA, the CDR3 is TGTGCCAGCACCCTTACGGGGAGGGGGTACACTGAAGCTTTCTTT.

The chain has TRBV4-1 and TRBJ2-7, with 7 nucleotides matching TRBD1. The CDR3 sequence is 16 residues long. Germline V CDR1 and CDR2: MGHRA, YSYEKL. V lost 3 bases to trimming and J lost 0 bases; unmatched junction nucleotides: 8. This chain's CDR3 is CASSQNDRASSYEQYF. The DNA for the CDR3 is TGCGCCAGCAGCCAGAACGACAGGGCCAGCTCCTACGAGCAGTACTTC.

This chain uses TRBV9 with TRBJ1-1; D remains ambiguous. Germline lookup yields CDR1 SGDLS and CDR2 YYNGEE. The V end lost 4 bases, the J end lost 7 bases, and 17 bases lay between the germline ends. CDR3 length: 14 residues. CDR3 residues: CASSSSGDSNEAFF. The CDR3 nucleotides are TGTGCCAGCAGCTCTTCAGGCGATTCCAATGAAGCTTTCTTT.

This clonotype came up a few times. The J gene is TRBJ2-1, the V gene TRBV7-9; D uncertain. CDR1 and CDR2 (germline): SEHNR, FQNEAQ (reference sequence). The V end was cut by 2 bases, the J end by 6 bases, with 11 bases between. The CDR3 extends over 14 amino acids. Here the CDR3 reads CASSLFQLGNEQFF. The CDR3 nucleotides read TGTGCCAGCAGCTTATTCCAGCTGGGCAATGAGCAGTTCTTC.

Only a few counts were recorded for this clonotype. The rearrangement joins TRBV3-1 to TRBJ1-6, with D unresolved. Per the germline V gene, CDR1 is LGHDT and CDR2 is YNNKEL (reference sequence). Deletions cut 3 bases from V and 5 bases from J, with 8 bases between. The CDR3 is 14 residues long. CDR3: CASSQAGNNSPLHF. The CDR3 region has the DNA TGTGCCAGCAGCCAGGCCGGGAATAATTCACCCCTCCACTTT.

The chain employs TRBV3-1 and TRBJ1-1, with a possible D match to TRBD1 (5 bases). V lost 6 bases to trimming and J lost 0 bases, with 14 bases between them. This CDR3 is 15 amino acids long. Per germline, CDR1 LGHDT and CDR2 YNNKEL (reference sequence). CDR3 residues: CASSPSGTVNTEAFF. The CDR3 DNA sequence: TGTGCCAGCAGTCCCTCCGGGACGGTGAACACTGAAGCTTTCTTT.

This clonotype has at least ten counts. The chain recombines TRBV18 with TRBJ1-1; 9 bases fit TRBD1. This CDR3 has 15 residues. The V gene's germline CDR1 is KGHSH and CDR2 LQKENI. Trimming cost V 3 bases and J 7 bases; bases outside gene matches: 9. The CDR3, as DNA: TGTGCCAGCTCACCGGAACAGGGGGCTAGGAATGAAGCTTTCTTT. This gives the protein CASSPEQGARNEAFF.

This clonotype has at least ten counts. The chain joins TRBV5-6 to TRBJ1-4; D unclear. V lost 2 bases to trimming and J lost 5 bases, with 16 bases between them. In germline, CDR1 is SGHDT, CDR2 YYEEEE. The CDR3 is 16 residues long. The CDR3 DNA follows: TGTGCCAGCAGCTTTACCTCTTCCGGGCTCAATGAAAAACTGTTTTTT. This encodes CASSFTSSGLNEKLFF.